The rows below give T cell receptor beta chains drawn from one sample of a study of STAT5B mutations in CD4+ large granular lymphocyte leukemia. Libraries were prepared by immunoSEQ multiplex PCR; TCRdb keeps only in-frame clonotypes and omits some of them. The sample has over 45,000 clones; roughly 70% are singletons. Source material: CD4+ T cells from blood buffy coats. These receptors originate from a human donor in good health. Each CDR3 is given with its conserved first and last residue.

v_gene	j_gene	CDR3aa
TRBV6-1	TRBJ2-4	CASSETGVGKNIQYF
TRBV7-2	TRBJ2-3	CASSMTSGTDTQYF
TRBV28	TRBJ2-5	CASSSGTSGAETQYF
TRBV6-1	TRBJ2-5	CASRSGVGETQYF
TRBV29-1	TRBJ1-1	CSVEDRAGGLNTEAFF
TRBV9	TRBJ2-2	CASSVAPLDRGPGELFF
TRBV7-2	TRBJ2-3	CASSQLAGGRTDTQYF
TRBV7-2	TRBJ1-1	CASSLLGMNTEAFF
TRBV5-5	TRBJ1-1	CASTSPPENTEAFF
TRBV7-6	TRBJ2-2	CASSLAAHSNTGELFF
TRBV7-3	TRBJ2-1	CASSPGGPYNEQFF
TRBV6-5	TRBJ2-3	CASKDSGGATDTQYF
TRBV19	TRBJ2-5	CASRRGVQETQYF
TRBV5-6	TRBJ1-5	CASSVLQGALLDQPQHF
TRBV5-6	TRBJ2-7	CASSLAGQGSYEQYF
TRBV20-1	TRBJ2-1	CSAYEQFF
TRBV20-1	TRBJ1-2	CSAGEEFGYTF
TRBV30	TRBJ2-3	CAWSLAGGRSDTQYF
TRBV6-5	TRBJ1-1	CASSYSQGGDTEAFF
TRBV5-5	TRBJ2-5	CASSFGQLEETQYF
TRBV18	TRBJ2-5	CASSPVFGGETQYF
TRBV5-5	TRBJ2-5	CASSSGTVYETQYF
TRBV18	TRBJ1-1	CASSPRQGRLNTEAFF
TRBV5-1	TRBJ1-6	CASSETGTVNSPLHF
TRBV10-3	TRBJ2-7	CAISGTGFSYEQYF
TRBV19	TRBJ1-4	CASSIGQVNEKLFF
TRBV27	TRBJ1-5	CASSPGLYSNQPQHF
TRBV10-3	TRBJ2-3	CAKRTSGDDTQYF
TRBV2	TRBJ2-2	CASSDDRTVGELFF
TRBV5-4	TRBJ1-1	CASSLDVGRGAFF
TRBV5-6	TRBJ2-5	CASIDFGGKETQYF
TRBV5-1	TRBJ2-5	CASSNGPEETQYF
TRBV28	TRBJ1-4	CASSGYPQGRTNEKLFF
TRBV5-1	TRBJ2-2	CASSLGGHSTGELFF
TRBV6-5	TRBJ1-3	CASSYVGSRNTIYF
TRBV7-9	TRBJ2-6	CASTLGATGANVLTF
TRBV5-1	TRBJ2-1	CASSGQGASYNEQFF
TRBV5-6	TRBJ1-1	CASSLPRGLNTEAFF
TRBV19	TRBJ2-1	CASRKQGAHYEQFF
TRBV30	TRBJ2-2	CASRPLGQLFTGELFF
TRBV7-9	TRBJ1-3	CASSPSGRGGNTIYF
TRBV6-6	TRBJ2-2	CASSYSNTGELFF
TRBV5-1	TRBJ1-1	CASSLGAEVGEAFF
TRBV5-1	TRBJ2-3	CASSLGTGDITDTQYF
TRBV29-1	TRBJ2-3	CSVYRVPDTQYF
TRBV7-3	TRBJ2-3	CASSAGGLSTDTQYF
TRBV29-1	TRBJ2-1	CSVRGGALDEQFF
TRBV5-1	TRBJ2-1	CASSGQGVGSYNEQFF
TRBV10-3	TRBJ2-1	CAISIAGDAYNEQFF
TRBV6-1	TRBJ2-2	CASSERDREFGELFF
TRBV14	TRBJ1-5	CASSQIDKSNQPQHF
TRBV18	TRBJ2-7	CASSPGTQLTYEQYF
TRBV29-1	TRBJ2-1	CSVARGGGADNEQFF
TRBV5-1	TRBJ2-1	CASSSRGDNEQFF